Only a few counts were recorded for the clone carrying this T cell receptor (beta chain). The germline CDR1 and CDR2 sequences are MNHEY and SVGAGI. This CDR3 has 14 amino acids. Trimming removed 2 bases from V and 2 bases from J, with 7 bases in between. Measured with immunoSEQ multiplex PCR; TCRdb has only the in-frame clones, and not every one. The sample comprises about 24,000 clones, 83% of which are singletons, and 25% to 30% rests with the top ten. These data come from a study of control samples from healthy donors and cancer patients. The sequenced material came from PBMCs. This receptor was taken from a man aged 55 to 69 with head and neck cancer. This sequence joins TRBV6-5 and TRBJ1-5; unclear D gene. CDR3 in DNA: TGTGCCAGCAGTTACAGGGTTGGCAATCAGCCCCAGCATTTT. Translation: CASSYRVGNQPQHF.